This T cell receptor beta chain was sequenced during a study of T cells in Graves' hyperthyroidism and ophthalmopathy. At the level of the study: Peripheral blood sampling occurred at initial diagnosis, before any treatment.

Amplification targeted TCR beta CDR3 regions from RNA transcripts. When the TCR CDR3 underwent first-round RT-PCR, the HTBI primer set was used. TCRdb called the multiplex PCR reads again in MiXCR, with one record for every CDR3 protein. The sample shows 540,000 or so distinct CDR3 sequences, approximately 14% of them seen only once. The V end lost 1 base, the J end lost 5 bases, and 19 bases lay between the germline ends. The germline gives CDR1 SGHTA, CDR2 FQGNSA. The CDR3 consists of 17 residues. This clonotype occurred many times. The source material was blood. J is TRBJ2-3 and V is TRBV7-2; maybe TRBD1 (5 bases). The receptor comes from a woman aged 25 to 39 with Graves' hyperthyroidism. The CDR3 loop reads CASSLGFRERGQDTQYF. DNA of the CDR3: TGTGCCAGCAGCTTAGGGTTCAGGGAAAGAGGTCAAGATACGCAGTATTTT.